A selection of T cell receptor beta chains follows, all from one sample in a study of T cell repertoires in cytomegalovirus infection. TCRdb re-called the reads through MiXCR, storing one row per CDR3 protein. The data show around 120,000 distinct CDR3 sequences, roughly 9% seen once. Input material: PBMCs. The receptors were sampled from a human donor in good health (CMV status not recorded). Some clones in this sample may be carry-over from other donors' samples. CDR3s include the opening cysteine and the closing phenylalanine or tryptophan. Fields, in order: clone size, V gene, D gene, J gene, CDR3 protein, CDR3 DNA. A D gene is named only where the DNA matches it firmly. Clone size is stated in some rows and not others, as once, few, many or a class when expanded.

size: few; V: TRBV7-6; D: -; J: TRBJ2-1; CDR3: CASSLAGGKTYNEQFF; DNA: TGTGCCAGCAGCTTAGCAGGGGGGAAAACCTACAATGAGCAGTTCTTC
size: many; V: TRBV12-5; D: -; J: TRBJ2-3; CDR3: CASGLGTTIGGQYF; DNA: TGTGCTAGTGGTTTGGGGACTACCATTGGGGGGCAGTATTTT
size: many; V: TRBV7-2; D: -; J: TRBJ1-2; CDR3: CASSLAGRGGYTF; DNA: TGTGCCAGCAGCTTAGCCGGCAGGGGTGGCTACACCTTC
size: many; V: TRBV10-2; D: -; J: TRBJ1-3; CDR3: CASSEAGSASGNTIYF; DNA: TGCGCCAGCAGTGAGGCCGGGAGTGCCTCTGGAAACACCATATATTTT
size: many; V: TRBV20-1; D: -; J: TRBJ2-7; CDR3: CSAPRGNPYEQYF; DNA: TGCAGTGCCCCCCGTGGAAATCCCTACGAGCAGTACTTC
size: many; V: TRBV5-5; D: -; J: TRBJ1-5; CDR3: CASSFLQGGPQPQHF; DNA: TGTGCCAGCAGCTTTTTACAGGGTGGTCCCCAGCCCCAGCATTTT
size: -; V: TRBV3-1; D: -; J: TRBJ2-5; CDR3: CASRHRAEETQYF; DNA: TGTGCCAGCAGACACCGAGCGGAAGAGACCCAGTACTTC
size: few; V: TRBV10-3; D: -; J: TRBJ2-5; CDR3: CAMRQGRQETQYF; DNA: TGTGCCATGAGGCAGGGGCGACAAGAGACCCAGTACTTC
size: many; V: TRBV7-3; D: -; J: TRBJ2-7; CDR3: CASSFSIGAYEQYF; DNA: TGTGCCAGCAGCTTTTCGATTGGGGCCTACGAGCAGTACTTC
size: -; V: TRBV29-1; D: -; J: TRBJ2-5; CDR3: CSVTYGQKETQYF; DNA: TGCAGCGTCACTTACGGACAGAAAGAGACCCAGTACTTC
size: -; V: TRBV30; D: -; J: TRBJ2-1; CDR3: CAWRAITGLRSYNEQFF; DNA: TGTGCCTGGAGAGCCATAACAGGTTTACGCTCCTACAATGAGCAGTTCTTC
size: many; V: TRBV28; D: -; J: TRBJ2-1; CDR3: CASSSTGRGYNEQFF; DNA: TGTGCCAGCAGTTCCACAGGGAGGGGATACAATGAGCAGTTCTTC
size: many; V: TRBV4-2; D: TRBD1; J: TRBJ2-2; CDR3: CASSQVQGAGVGELFF; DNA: TGTGCCAGCAGCCAAGTTCAGGGGGCCGGAGTCGGGGAGCTGTTTTTT
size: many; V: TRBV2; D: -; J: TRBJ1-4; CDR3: CASTRGLSDEKLFF; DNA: TGTGCCAGCACTCGCGGCCTGTCGGATGAAAAACTGTTTTTT
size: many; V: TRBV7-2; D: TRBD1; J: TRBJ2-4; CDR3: CASSLPGQKNIQYF; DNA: TGTGCCAGCAGCTTGCCGGGACAGAAAAACATTCAGTACTTC
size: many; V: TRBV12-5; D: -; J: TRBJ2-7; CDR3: CASGLPLKAYEQYF; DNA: TGTGCTAGTGGTTTGCCCCTGAAGGCCTACGAGCAGTACTTC
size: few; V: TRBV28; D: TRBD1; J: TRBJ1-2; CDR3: CASSPSPQGFGYTF; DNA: TGTGCCAGCAGTCCTTCCCCACAGGGGTTTGGCTACACCTTC
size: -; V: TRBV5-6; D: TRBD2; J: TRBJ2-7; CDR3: CASSSLGGTSSYEQYF; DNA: TGTGCCAGCAGCTCTCTGGGAGGGACTAGCTCCTACGAGCAGTACTTC
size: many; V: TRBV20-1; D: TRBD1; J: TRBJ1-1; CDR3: CSAGREGQTNTEAFF; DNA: TGCAGTGCTGGAAGGGAGGGACAGACGAACACTGAAGCTTTCTTT
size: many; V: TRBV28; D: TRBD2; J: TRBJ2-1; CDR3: CASSSKAGRAYNEQFF; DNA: TGTGCCAGCAGCTCTAAAGCGGGGAGGGCCTACAATGAGCAGTTCTTC
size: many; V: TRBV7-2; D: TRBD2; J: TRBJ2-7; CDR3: CASSFQRGGYEQYF; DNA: TGTGCCAGCAGCTTCCAGCGGGGGGGCTACGAGCAGTACTTC
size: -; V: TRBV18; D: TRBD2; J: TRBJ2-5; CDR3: CASSPGRGGETQYF; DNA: TGTGCCAGCTCACCGGGACGGGGGGGAGAGACCCAGTACTTC
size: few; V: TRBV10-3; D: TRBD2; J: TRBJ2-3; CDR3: CAISPTRGGSDTQYF; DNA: TGTGCCATCAGCCCGACGCGGGGGGGCTCAGATACGCAGTATTTT
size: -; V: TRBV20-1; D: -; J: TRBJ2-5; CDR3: CSARGGASQETQYF; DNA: TGCAGTGCTAGAGGAGGCGCAAGCCAAGAGACCCAGTACTTC
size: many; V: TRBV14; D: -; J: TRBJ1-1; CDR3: CASSQDWEYTEAFF; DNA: TGTGCCAGCAGCCAAGATTGGGAGTACACTGAAGCTTTCTTT
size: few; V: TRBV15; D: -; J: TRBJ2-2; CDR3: CATSRGGYTGELFF; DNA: TGTGCCACCAGCAGAGGTGGCTACACCGGGGAGCTGTTTTTT